This TCR beta chain was profiled in a study of CD8 T cells in ankylosing spondylitis. Study results and caveats: A TCR beta motif of 8 or 9 highly homologous variants appeared characteristic of ankylosing spondylitis blood. Researchers report that disease-linked clones proved CD8+ and relatively rare in peripheral blood. In ankylosing spondylitis patients, matched synovial fluid reportedly showed significant enrichment of disease-linked clones.

Germline values: CDR1 KGHDR, CDR2 SFDVKD. V was cut by 9 bases and J by 6 bases, with 24 bases left in between. The CDR3 sequence is 16 residues long. A few counts support this clonotype. Its antigen is not known. Preparation of TCR beta libraries was done by quantitative 5'-RACE with molecular barcodes. In TCRdb, the 5' RACE reads were re-called with MiXCR into one record per CDR3 protein. The sample carries about 210,000 distinct CDR3 sequences, just under 7.5% recorded once. This receptor was identified in a male donor with ankylosing spondylitis. The chain joins TRBV24-1 to TRBJ2-3; weak D call: TRBD1 (6 bases). The source material was blood, either unsorted or a sorted T cell fraction (not recorded which). The CDR3: CATSLNRVVQGDTQYF. The CDR3 DNA follows: TGTGCCACCTCTCTGAACAGGGTAGTCCAAGGCGATACGCAGTATTTT.